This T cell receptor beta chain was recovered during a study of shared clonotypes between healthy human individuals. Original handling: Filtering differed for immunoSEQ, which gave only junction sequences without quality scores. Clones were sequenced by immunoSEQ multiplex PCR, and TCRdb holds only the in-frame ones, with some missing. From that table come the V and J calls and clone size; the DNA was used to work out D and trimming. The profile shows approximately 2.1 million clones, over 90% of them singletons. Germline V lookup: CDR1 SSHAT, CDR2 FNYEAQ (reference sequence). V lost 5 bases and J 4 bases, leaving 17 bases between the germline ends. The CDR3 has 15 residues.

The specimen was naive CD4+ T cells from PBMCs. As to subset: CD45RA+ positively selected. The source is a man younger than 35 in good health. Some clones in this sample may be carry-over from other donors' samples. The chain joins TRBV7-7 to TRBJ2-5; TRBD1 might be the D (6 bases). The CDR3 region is CASSNPTGRGETQYF. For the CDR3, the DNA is TGTGCCAGCAGCAACCCGACAGGCCGGGGAGAGACCCAGTACTTC. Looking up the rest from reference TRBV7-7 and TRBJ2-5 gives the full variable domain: GAGVSQSPRYKVTKRGQDVTLRCDPISSHATLYWYQQALGQGPEFLTYFNYEAQPDKSGLPSDRFSAERPEGSISTLTIQRTEQRDSAMYRCASSNPTGRGETQYFGPGTRLLVL.